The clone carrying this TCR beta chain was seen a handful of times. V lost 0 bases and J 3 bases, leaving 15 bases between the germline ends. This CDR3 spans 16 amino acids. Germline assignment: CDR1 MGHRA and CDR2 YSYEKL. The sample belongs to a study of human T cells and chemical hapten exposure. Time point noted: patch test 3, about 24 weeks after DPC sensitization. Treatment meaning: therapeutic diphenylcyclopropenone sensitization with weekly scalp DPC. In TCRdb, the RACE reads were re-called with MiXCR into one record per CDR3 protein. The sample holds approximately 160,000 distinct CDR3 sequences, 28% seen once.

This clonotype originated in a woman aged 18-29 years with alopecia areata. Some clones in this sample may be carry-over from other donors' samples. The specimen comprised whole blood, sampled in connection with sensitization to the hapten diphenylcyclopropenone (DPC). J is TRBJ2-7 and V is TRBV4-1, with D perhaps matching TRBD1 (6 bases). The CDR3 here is CASSQEKKQGSYEQYF. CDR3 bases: TGCGCCAGCAGCCAAGAGAAGAAACAGGGAAGCTACGAGCAGTACTTC.